The 3 T cell receptor beta chains in this list originate from one sample, sequenced in a study of T cell responses to AZD1222 COVID-19 vaccine. Clones were sequenced by immunoSEQ multiplex PCR, and TCRdb holds only the in-frame ones, with some missing. The repertoire holds 110,000 to 150,000 clones, 92% seen once, with just over 3% in the top ten. This material consisted of peripheral blood, taken on day 0 of AZD1222 vaccination. The receptors were sampled from an adult in good health.

The V and J genes are TRBV5-1 and TRBJ2-1; 7 nucleotides align to TRBD2. The CDR3 runs 16 residues. Germline CDR1 is SGHRS and CDR2 is YFSETQ. V shed 4 bases, J shed 8 bases, and the junction held 15 bases outside the gene matches. The chain's CDR3 is CASSPLGLPRGDEQFF. In nucleotides, the CDR3 is TGCGCCAGCAGCCCACTCGGTCTGCCTCGGGGGGATGAGCAGTTCTTC. Full variable domain (missing parts from reference TRBV5-1 and TRBJ2-1): KAGVTQTPRYLIKTRGQQVTLSCSPISGHRSVSWYQQTPGQGLQFLFEYFSETQRNKGNFPGRFSGRQFSNSRSEMNVSTLELGDSALYLCASSPLGLPRGDEQFFGPGTRLTVL.

This chain connects TRBV28 to TRBJ1-1; D gene uncertain. The V gene lost 1 base and the J gene lost 7 bases, with 7 bases spanning the gap. This CDR3 is built from 12 residues. In germline, CDR1 is MDHEN, CDR2 SYDVKM. The CDR3 region is CASSLFPNEAFF. As DNA, the CDR3 is TGTGCCAGCAGTTTATTCCCAAATGAAGCTTTCTTT.

The CDR3 coding sequence is TGTGCCAGGGTAAGGGTGACTAATGAAAAACTGTTTTTT. Amino acids: CARVRVTNEKLFF. The chain recombines TRBV27 with TRBJ1-4; the D is unclear. CDR3 size: 13 residues. The V end was cut by 9 bases, the J end by 2 bases, with 10 bases between. Germline V gives CDR1 MNHEY, CDR2 SMNVEV (reference sequence).